This paragraph covers one T cell receptor (beta chain) sequence. Its antigen is as yet unknown. Repertoires were generated with immunoSEQ multiplex PCR, while TCRdb's copy carries only in-frame clones and drops some. The sample lists about 150,000 clones; around nine tenths were seen once. This entry is derived from a study of T cell responses to AZD1222 COVID-19 vaccine. V trimming: 0 bases; J trimming: 5 bases; junction bases outside the gene matches: 3. CDR1 is SGHAT, CDR2 FQNNGV, per germline. CDR3 length equals 15 residues. The study's findings and limits: The donor group comprised mostly white British people and more females; the analysis possibly underestimated clonal diversity. Seropositive status at baseline applied to only a handful of AZD1222 recipients. Without day 14 samples, only post-peak T cell repertoires were studied.

This sequence joins TRBV11-2 and TRBJ2-3; 9 bases line up with TRBD1. Sample: peripheral blood, taken after recovery from COVID-19. The TCR comes from an adult who had recovered from COVID-19. Here the CDR3 reads CASSLEDRGIDTQYF. The CDR3 bases are TGTGCCAGCAGCTTAGAAGACAGGGGGATAGATACGCAGTATTTT.